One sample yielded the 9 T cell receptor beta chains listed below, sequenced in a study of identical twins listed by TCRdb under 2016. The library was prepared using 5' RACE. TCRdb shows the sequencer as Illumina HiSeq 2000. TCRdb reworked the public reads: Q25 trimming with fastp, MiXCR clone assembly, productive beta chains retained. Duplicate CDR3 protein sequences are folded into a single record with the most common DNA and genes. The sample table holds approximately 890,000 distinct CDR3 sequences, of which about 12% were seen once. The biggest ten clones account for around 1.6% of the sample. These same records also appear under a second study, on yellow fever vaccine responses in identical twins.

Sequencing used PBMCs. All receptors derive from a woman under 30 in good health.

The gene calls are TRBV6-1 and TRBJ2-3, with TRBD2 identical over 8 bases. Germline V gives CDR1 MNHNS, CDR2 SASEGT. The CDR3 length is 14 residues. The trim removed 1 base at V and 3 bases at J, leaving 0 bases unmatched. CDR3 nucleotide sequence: TGTGCCAGCAGTGAAGTAGCGGGGACAGATACGCAGTATTTT. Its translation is CASSEVAGTDTQYF.

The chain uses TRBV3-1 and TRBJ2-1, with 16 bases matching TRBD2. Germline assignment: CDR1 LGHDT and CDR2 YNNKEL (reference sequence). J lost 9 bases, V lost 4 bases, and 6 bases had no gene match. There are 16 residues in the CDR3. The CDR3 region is CASSPGTSGRALEQFF. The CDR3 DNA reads TGTGCCAGCAGCCCCGGGACTAGCGGGAGGGCCCTTGAGCAGTTCTTC.

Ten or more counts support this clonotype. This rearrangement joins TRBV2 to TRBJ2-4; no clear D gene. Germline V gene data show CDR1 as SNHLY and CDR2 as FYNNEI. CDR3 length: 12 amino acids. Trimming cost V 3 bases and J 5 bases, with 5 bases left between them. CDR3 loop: CASSDEQNIQYF. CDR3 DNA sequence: TGTGCCAGCAGTGACGAGCAAAACATTCAGTACTTC.

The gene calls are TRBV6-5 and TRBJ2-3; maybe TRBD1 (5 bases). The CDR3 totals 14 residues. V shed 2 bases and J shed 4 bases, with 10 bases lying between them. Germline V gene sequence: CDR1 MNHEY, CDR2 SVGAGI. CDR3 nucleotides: TGTGCCAGCAGTTACCATGGGGCGGCAGATACGCAGTATTTT. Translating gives CASSYHGAADTQYF.

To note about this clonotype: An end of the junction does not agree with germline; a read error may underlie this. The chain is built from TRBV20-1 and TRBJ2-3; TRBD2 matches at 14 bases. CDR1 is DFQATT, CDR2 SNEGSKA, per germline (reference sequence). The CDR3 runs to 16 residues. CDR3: CCATGLAGAPTDTQYF. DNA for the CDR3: TGCTGTGCTACGGGACTAGCGGGGGCCCCCACAGATACGCAGTATTTT.

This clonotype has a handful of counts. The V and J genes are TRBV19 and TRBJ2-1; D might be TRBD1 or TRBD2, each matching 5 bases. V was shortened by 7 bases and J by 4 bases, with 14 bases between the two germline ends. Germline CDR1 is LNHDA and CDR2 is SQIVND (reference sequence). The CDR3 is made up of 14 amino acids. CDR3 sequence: CASTRTGLYNEQFF. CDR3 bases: TGTGCCAGTACCCGCACGGGGCTTTACAATGAGCAGTTCTTC.

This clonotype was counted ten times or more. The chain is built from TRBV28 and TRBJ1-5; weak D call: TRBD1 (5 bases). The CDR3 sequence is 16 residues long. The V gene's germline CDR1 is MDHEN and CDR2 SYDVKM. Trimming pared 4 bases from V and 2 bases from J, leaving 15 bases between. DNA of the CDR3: TGTGCCAGCAGTTGGGGAATGGGGGGTGGCAATCAGCCCCAGCATTTT. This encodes CASSWGMGGGNQPQHF.

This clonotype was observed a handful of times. CDR3 in amino acids: CASSLLSVYNEQFF. CDR3 DNA sequence: TGTGCCAGCAGTTTGCTTAGCGTTTACAATGAGCAGTTCTTC. The genes are TRBV12-3 or TRBV12-4 and TRBJ2-1; maybe TRBD2 (5 bases). Trimming left V 3 bases short and J 4 bases short, with 10 bases between. This CDR3 is 14 amino acids long.

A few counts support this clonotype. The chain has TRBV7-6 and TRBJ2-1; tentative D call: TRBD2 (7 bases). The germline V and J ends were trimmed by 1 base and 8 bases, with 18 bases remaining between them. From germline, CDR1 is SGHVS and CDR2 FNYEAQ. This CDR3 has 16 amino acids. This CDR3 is CASSLERGGNRDEQFF. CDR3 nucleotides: TGTGCCAGCAGCTTAGAAAGGGGGGGCAATAGGGATGAGCAGTTCTTC.